This TCR beta chain was captured by sequencing in a study of Ad26.COV2.S vaccination and SARS-CoV-2 variants. At the level of the study: Recipients of Ad26.COV2.S got it intramuscularly, once or twice 56 days apart.

Stated treatment: some 19 received Ad26.COV2.S at low or high dose, single or two shots; about 5 received placebo; per-sample allocation not given. Following the first vaccine or placebo injection, samples were taken on day 63. As its vector, the vaccine had Ad26, which expressed Wuhan-strain SARS-CoV-2 spike. Sequencing was performed with immunoSEQ multiplex PCR; in TCRdb, only in-frame clones are kept and a portion is missing. The sample carries 500,000 or so clones, 89% recorded once. This CDR3 comprises 15 residues. Germline-derived CDR1 and CDR2 are SEHNR and FQNEAQ (reference sequence). V was trimmed by 1 base and J by 0 bases, leaving 9 bases between them.

The sequence derives from a person aged 18 to 65 who received the Ad26.COV2.S COVID-19 vaccine or a placebo. This chain links TRBV7-9 with TRBJ1-1; D is uncertain. The sample was peripheral blood, taken in a trial of Ad26.COV2.S vaccine versus placebo. The CDR3 is CASSLVPNLNTEAFF. In nucleotides, the CDR3 is TGTGCCAGCAGCTTAGTTCCGAACCTGAACACTGAAGCTTTCTTT.